Included here is one T cell receptor beta chain sequence, with context. This record comes from a study of T-cell memory formation after mild COVID-19. From the 5' RACE reads, TCRdb called clonotypes with MiXCR, one entry per CDR3 protein. This table has roughly 310,000 distinct CDR3 sequences, about 15% appearing once. Trimming stripped 0 bases from V and 3 bases from J, with 8 bases between. This CDR3 comprises 14 residues. CDR1 is MNHEY and CDR2 is SVGAGI in the germline V gene. The J gene is TRBJ1-1, the V gene TRBV6-5; no reliable D call. The sequenced sample consisted of PBMCs or a T cell subset sorted from them (not recorded which). The TCR was taken from a man aged 18 to 30 who had mild COVID-19 (a few samples of this study predate the infection). Cell type and time point are not known. For the CDR3, the DNA is TGTGCCAGCAGTTACTCCCGAGCTTACACTGAAGCTTTCTTT. Translated, it gives CASSYSRAYTEAFF.